These T cell receptor beta chains were read from a single sample in a study of beta chain features in type 1 diabetes. Clones were read by immunoSEQ multiplex PCR, and TCRdb kept only the in-frame ones, dropping some. This sample has about 180,000 clones, with about 12% found just once. The sample consisted of central memory CD4+ T cells from blood. Every receptor here comes from a woman between 18 and 29 years old in good health. CDR3s include the opening cysteine and the closing phenylalanine or tryptophan. D genes are given only for firm matches.

J gene | V gene | CDR3 length | D gene | CDR3 protein
TRBJ1-5 | TRBV6-6 | 16 | TRBD1 | CASSPENRGSNQPQHF
TRBJ2-7 | TRBV4-1 | 15 | . | CASSQDTADSYEQYF
TRBJ1-1 | TRBV4-1 | 16 | TRBD1 | CASSQGDNRGRTEAFF
TRBJ2-3 | TRBV6-5 | 15 | . | CASSTTAGVTDTQYF
TRBJ2-1 | TRBV18 | 15 | TRBD2 | CASSPSASGLGEQFF
TRBJ2-5 | TRBV10-1 | 16 | TRBD2 | CASSAIAGGPIGTQYF
TRBJ1-1 | TRBV18 | 18 | . | CASSPPLSDRAFNTEAFF
TRBJ2-1 | TRBV27 | 16 | TRBD2 | CASSLYSGPSYNEQFF
TRBJ1-5 | TRBV7-9 | 13 | . | CASSLSGNQPQHF
. | TRBV2 | 14 | . | CASRGGFWDDEQYF
TRBJ1-1 | TRBV5-1 | 14 | . | CASSAGPSNTEAFF
TRBJ2-2 | TRBV18 | 12 | . | CASSPLAGELFF
TRBJ1-2 | TRBV15 | 15 | . | CATSSGAPGGYGYTF
TRBJ2-1 | TRBV30 | 15 | TRBD2 | CAWSKRGNSYNEQFF
TRBJ2-7 | TRBV20-1 | 10 | . | CSANQERQYF
TRBJ2-3 | TRBV7-2 | 14 | . | CASSLGVFTDTQYF
TRBJ2-4 | TRBV7-9 | 14 | . | CASSFGQPQDIQYF
TRBJ1-4 | TRBV27 | 14 | . | CASSDAGIREKLFF
TRBJ1-1 | TRBV29-1 | 14 | . | CSVDNTRGNTEAFF
TRBJ1-5 | TRBV6-1 | 17 | TRBD1 | CASSEAGQAGRNQPQHF
TRBJ1-2 | TRBV18 | 11 | . | CASSQNEGYTF
TRBJ2-1 | TRBV28 | 15 | TRBD2 | CASSPGLAGVSEQFF
TRBJ2-1 | TRBV18 | 16 | TRBD2 | CASSPSRTSGRNEQFF
TRBJ1-1 | TRBV7-2 | 14 | . | CASSSFRGNTEAFF
TRBJ2-7 | TRBV7-9 | 16 | TRBD2 | CASSLMELAGHYEQYF
TRBJ2-7 | TRBV29-1 | 14 | . | CSVEDRGGVYEQYF
TRBJ2-2 | TRBV6-1 | 19 | TRBD2 | CASSELAGGPDSNTGELFF
TRBJ2-1 | TRBV30 | 17 | . | CAWKVGGIMDSYNEQFF
TRBJ2-1 | TRBV27 | 14 | . | CASSLQGLYNEQFF
TRBJ1-3 | TRBV7-9 | 14 | TRBD1 | CASSTGQGGNTIYF
TRBJ1-5 | TRBV27 | 16 | . | CASSLIGTYSNQPQHF
TRBJ2-3 | TRBV7-9 | 12 | . | CASSLSQDTQYF
TRBJ2-3 | TRBV7-2 | 19 | TRBD2 | CASSHGPGLAILSTDTQYF
TRBJ1-2 | TRBV5-4 | 13 | . | CASSLGQDYGYTF
TRBJ2-7 | TRBV11-2 | 18 | TRBD2 | CASSPSWLAGSSSYEQYF
TRBJ1-4 | TRBV29-1 | 14 | TRBD1 | CSVEDHRGVEKLFF
TRBJ1-2 | TRBV6-1 | 13 | . | CASSPGQLYGYTF
TRBJ1-2 | TRBV25-1 | 13 | . | CASSAWANYGYTF
TRBJ2-5 | TRBV5-1 | 14 | . | CASSPGTSEETQYF
TRBJ2-5 | TRBV20-1 | 11 | . | CSAKQVETQYF
TRBJ2-6 | TRBV6-6 | 16 | . | CASSKQGSSGANVLTF
TRBJ2-5 | TRBV9 | 14 | TRBD2 | CASSVGNSGETQYF
TRBJ2-1 | TRBV19 | 11 | . | CARKRYNEQFF
TRBJ1-5 | TRBV7-9 | 15 | . | CASSQDTLSNQPQHF
TRBJ2-6 | TRBV7-3 | 14 | . | CASSLQGGANVLTF
TRBJ2-5 | TRBV5-6 | 11 | . | CASSLSGTQYF
TRBJ2-7 | TRBV30 | 15 | TRBD2 | CAWRDQGLYYYEQYF
TRBJ2-7 | TRBV11-2 | 15 | . | CASSQGSGSHRTMYF
TRBJ2-5 | TRBV14 | 13 | TRBD2 | CARPGTIQETQYF